This entry lists 30 T cell receptor beta chains sequenced from one sample in a study of blood T cell repertoires in COVID-19. Libraries were prepared by immunoSEQ multiplex PCR; TCRdb keeps only in-frame clonotypes and omits some of them. This sample has fewer than 300,000 clones, with approximately 83% found just once. Sequenced material: peripheral blood. These receptors originate from a woman between 50 and 59 years old who had recovered from COVID-19.

The rearrangement links TRBV7-9 to TRBJ2-7, with TRBD2 identical over 8 bases. The junction had 5 bases not matched to a gene; V was cut back by 5 bases and J by 2 bases. The CDR3 sequence is 14 residues long. Per the germline V gene, CDR1 is SEHNR and CDR2 is FQNEAQ (reference sequence). The CDR3 DNA reads as TGTGCCAGCAGCCCCCGGGGGGGGACCTACGAGCAGTACTTC. Translated: CASSPRGGTYEQYF.

This sequence joins TRBV6-2 or TRBV6-3 and TRBJ1-5; 8 bases line up with TRBD1. The V gene's germline CDR1 is MNHEY and CDR2 SVGEGT. CDR3 size: 14 residues. The V segment lost 5 bases and the J segment 7 bases; nucleotides outside the gene matches: 7. The DNA for the CDR3 is TGTGCCAGCAGTCTCACGACAGGGGAGCAGCCCCAGCATTTT. It encodes CASSLTTGEQPQHF.

This clone has just one count. V gene TRBV5-5 combines with J gene TRBJ1-1, with 9 bases fitting TRBD1. CDR3 length: 16 amino acids. Germline trimming cut 5 bases from V and 0 bases from J; bases unmatched to any gene: 8. The V gene's germline CDR1 is SGHKS and CDR2 YYEKEE (reference sequence). The CDR3, as DNA: TGTGCCAGCAGTAGGACAGGGGCGGGAATGAACACTGAAGCTTTCTTT. It translates to CASSRTGAGMNTEAFF.

This clone was seen a few times. The chain employs TRBV11-2 and TRBJ2-3; the match to TRBD2 covers 8 bases. The ends lost 5 bases at V and 5 bases at J; junction bases unmatched: 3. The CDR3 consists of 13 residues. In germline, CDR1 is SGHAT, CDR2 FQNNGV. The CDR3, as DNA: TGTGCCAGCAGCCGGGAGGGGGGAGATACGCAGTATTTT. Protein sequence: CASSREGGDTQYF.

The chain is built from TRBV7-2 and TRBJ1-2; 9 nucleotides align to TRBD1. CDR1 SGHTA and CDR2 FQGNSA come from the germline V gene. V lost 1 base and J lost 4; bases outside the gene matches: 7. There are 16 residues in the CDR3. The CDR3: CASSLVTGGDSYGYTF. Written as DNA, the CDR3 is TGTGCCAGCAGCTTAGTAACAGGGGGCGACAGCTATGGCTACACCTTC.

The V gene is TRBV9, the J gene TRBJ1-6; 8 bases align to TRBD1. J was trimmed by 5 bases and V by 4 bases; bases with no gene match: 5. Germline V gives CDR1 SGDLS, CDR2 YYNGEE. The CDR3 covers 15 residues. CDR3 sequence: CASSPRGLDNSPLHF. The DNA for the CDR3 is TGTGCCAGCAGCCCCAGGGGGCTCGATAATTCACCCCTCCACTTT. Filled out from reference TRBV9 and TRBJ1-6, the complete variable domain reads DSGVTQTPKHLITATGQRVTLRCSPRSGDLSVYWYQQSLDQGLQFLIQYYNGEERAKGNILERFSAQQFPDLHSELNLSSLELGDSALYFCASSPRGLDNSPLHFGNGTRLTVT.

This chain links TRBV6-5 with TRBJ1-2; D uncertain. Between the trimmed V and J ends, which lost 5 bases and 11 bases, there was a span of 24 bases. The CDR3 is 15 residues long. Per the germline V gene, CDR1 is MNHEY and CDR2 is SVGAGI. CDR3 sequence (DNA): TGTGCCAGCAGTACCGTCCAGGCAGGCCACCTACCGTACACCTTC. Translation: CASSTVQAGHLPYTF.

The J gene is TRBJ2-1, the V gene TRBV18, with 7 bases identical to TRBD1. V shed 2 bases and J 2 bases; nucleotides not matched to a gene: 3. CDR3 length equals 15 residues. Germline V gene sequence: CDR1 KGHSH, CDR2 LQKENI. The CDR3 protein is CASSPIQGPYNEQFF. The CDR3 region has the DNA TGTGCCAGCTCACCAATACAGGGGCCCTACAATGAGCAGTTCTTC. Drawing the rest from reference TRBV18 and TRBJ2-1, the complete variable domain is NAGVMQNPRHLVRRRGQEARLRCSPMKGHSHVYWYRQLPEEGLKFMVYLQKENIIDESGMPKERFSAEFPKEGPSILRIQQVVRGDSAAYFCASSPIQGPYNEQFFGPGTRLTVL.

This clone has just one count. The chain is built from TRBV2 and TRBJ2-5, with 8 bases fitting TRBD1. CDR1 SNHLY and CDR2 FYNNEI come from the germline V gene. The CDR3 has 15 residues. J lost 3 bases, V lost 3 bases, and 6 bases had no gene match. CDR3: CASSEGTGGEETQYF. CDR3 nucleotide sequence: TGTGCCAGCAGTGAGGGGACAGGAGGCGAAGAGACCCAGTACTTC.

The chain is built from TRBV27 and TRBJ1-1; D is uncertain. V was shortened by 4 bases and J by 6 bases, with 15 bases between the two germline ends. Looked up from germline, CDR1 is MNHEY and CDR2 is SMNVEV (reference sequence). The CDR3 contains 14 residues. This chain's CDR3 is CASSSLTSRAEAFF. DNA of the CDR3: TGTGCCAGCAGTTCCCTTACCTCGCGCGCTGAAGCTTTCTTT.

This clone was observed a few times. This sequence joins TRBV2 and TRBJ1-2; 8 positions agree with TRBD1. V shed 6 bases, J shed 4 bases, and the junction held 13 bases outside the gene matches. In germline, CDR1 is SNHLY, CDR2 FYNNEI. The CDR3 extends over 16 amino acids. CDR3 nucleotides: TGTGCCAGCAGCCGACAGGGGCCGGTTAAGGGCTATGGCTACACCTTC. This codes for CASSRQGPVKGYGYTF.

This chain joins TRBV7-2 and TRBJ1-3; TRBD1 might be the D (6 bases). Trimming took 5 bases from V and 0 from J, leaving 14 bases between them. Germline assignment: CDR1 SGHTA and CDR2 FQGNSA. The CDR3 is 16 residues long. CDR3 loop: CASSGGQPSSGNTIYF. The CDR3 DNA is TGTGCCAGCAGCGGGGGACAACCGAGCTCTGGAAACACCATATATTTT.

This chain connects TRBV19 to TRBJ2-7, with 14 positions matching TRBD2. The CDR3 is 16 residues long. Looked up from germline, CDR1 is LNHDA and CDR2 is SQIVND (reference sequence). V dropped 8 bases and J dropped 6; count of bases not matched to a gene: 12. The CDR3 is CASQSVGLAGVSEQYF. In DNA form, the CDR3 reads TGTGCCAGTCAATCGGTGGGACTAGCGGGAGTATCCGAGCAGTACTTC.

The chain recombines TRBV5-6 with TRBJ1-2; maybe TRBD1 (5 bases). Germline CDR1 reads SGHDT; CDR2 reads YYEEEE. The CDR3 extends over 13 amino acids. Between the trimmed V and J ends, which lost 3 bases and 12 bases, there was a span of 18 bases. The CDR3 region is CASSSTVSAGNTF. For the CDR3, the DNA is TGTGCCAGCAGCTCGACAGTTTCTGCTGGGAACACCTTC.

The genes are TRBV5-4 and TRBJ2-7, with 7 nucleotides matching TRBD2. V trimming: 4 bases; J trimming: 2 bases; junction bases outside the gene matches: 9. Germline CDR1 SGHNT, CDR2 YYREEE (reference sequence). This CDR3 has 15 amino acids. Written as DNA, the CDR3 is TGTGCCAGCAGCCCCGGGACTATTGGTACCTACGAGCAGTACTTC. It translates to CASSPGTIGTYEQYF.

The V call is TRBV9, the J call TRBJ2-1; the match to TRBD2 covers 7 bases. The CDR3 totals 16 residues. Germline V gene data show CDR1 as SGDLS and CDR2 as YYNGEE. V dropped 0 bases and J dropped 4; count of bases not matched to a gene: 7. In nucleotides, the CDR3 is TGTGCCAGCAGCGTAGAAGCGGGGAGGTGGTACAATGAGCAGTTCTTC. Residues: CASSVEAGRWYNEQFF.

This clone was picked up a small number of times. The J gene is TRBJ1-4, the V gene TRBV12-3 or TRBV12-4, with D perhaps matching TRBD1 (6 bases). The CDR3 extends over 13 amino acids. The DNA for the CDR3 is TGTGCAACCACAGGACAGACTAATGAAAAACTGTTTTTT. It translates to CATTGQTNEKLFF.

This clone was counted only a few times. The sample has other DNA sequences that encode this CDR3 too. V usage is TRBV19 and J usage is TRBJ2-6; 7 bases fit TRBD1. The junction had 2 bases not matched to a gene; V was cut back by 6 bases and J by 0 bases. CDR1 is LNHDA and CDR2 is SQIVND in the germline V gene (reference sequence). The CDR3 is made up of 15 amino acids. The CDR3 nucleotides read TGTGCCAGTAGGACAGGGAGCTCTGGGGCCAACGTCCTGACTTTC. Translated: CASRTGSSGANVLTF.

The CDR3 here is CASSQVVAGAYEQYF. CDR3 in DNA: TGCGCCAGCAGCCAAGTTGTGGCGGGAGCCTACGAGCAGTACTTC. The chain combines TRBV4-3 with TRBJ2-7; 7 nucleotides match TRBD2. The germline gives CDR1 LGHNA, CDR2 YSLEER. This CDR3 comprises 15 residues. V lost 1 base, J lost 2 bases, and 5 bases stayed unmatched.

J is TRBJ2-3 and V is TRBV5-4, with D hard to call. CDR1 and CDR2 (germline): SGHNT, YYREEE (reference sequence). V lost 5 bases and J lost 2, with 9 bases in between. The CDR3 runs 13 residues. The CDR3 protein is CASRAFPTDTQYF. The CDR3, as DNA: TGTGCCAGCAGGGCCTTTCCCACAGATACGCAGTATTTT. Variable domain in full (rest from reference TRBV5-4 and TRBJ2-3): ETGVTQSPTHLIKTRGQQVTLRCSSQSGHNTVSWYQQALGQGPQFIFQYYREEENGRGNFPPRFSGLQFPNYSSELNVNALELDDSALYLCASRAFPTDTQYFGPGTRLTVL.

The chain has TRBV9 and TRBJ2-3, with 14 nucleotides matching TRBD2. Germline CDR1 is SGDLS and CDR2 is YYNGEE. V was clipped by 7 bases and J by 5 bases; unmatched bases: 12. This CDR3 spans 17 amino acids. CDR3 sequence reads: CASASTSGRAGGDTQYF. For the CDR3, the DNA is TGTGCCAGCGCCTCGACTAGCGGGAGGGCCGGGGGAGATACGCAGTATTTT.

This CDR3 is CASSQEVSTRGTEAFF. CDR3 in DNA: TGCGCCAGCAGCCAAGAAGTGTCTACCCGGGGGACTGAAGCTTTCTTT. The genes are TRBV4-3 and TRBJ1-1; possible D gene TRBD1, 5 bases. The CDR3 consists of 16 residues. V was trimmed by 0 bases and J by 5 bases, leaving 16 bases between them. Germline CDR1 LGHNA, CDR2 YSLEER.

This clone was counted between two and nine times. The chain is built from TRBV6-4 and TRBJ2-1, with TRBD2 matching over 9 bases. The CDR3 consists of 16 residues. The ends lost 3 bases at V and 9 bases at J; junction bases unmatched: 12. The germline gives CDR1 MRHNA, CDR2 SNTAGT. The chain's CDR3 is CASSDQPGLAWSEQFF. CDR3 sequence (DNA): TGTGCCAGCAGTGATCAGCCGGGACTAGCCTGGAGTGAGCAGTTCTTC.

V usage is TRBV25-1 and J usage is TRBJ2-1, with TRBD2 identical over 7 bases. CDR3 size: 12 residues. The V gene end was trimmed by 6 bases and the J gene end by 8 bases; junction bases not matched to a gene: 4. The germline V gene encodes CDR1 MGHDK and CDR2 SYGVNS. The CDR3 DNA follows: TGTGCCAGCAGGGGGGGGTCCCATGAGCAGTTCTTC. Its translation is CASRGGSHEQFF.

The chain uses TRBV28 and TRBJ1-1; D unresolved. The CDR3 consists of 15 residues. Trimming pared 2 bases from V and 3 bases from J, leaving 13 bases between. Germline V gene sequence: CDR1 MDHEN, CDR2 SYDVKM. Here the CDR3 DNA reads TGTGCCAGCAGTTTAAGGACGGGGAGGTACACTGAAGCTTTCTTT. Translating it yields CASSLRTGRYTEAFF.

This chain uses TRBV7-2 with TRBJ2-7, with unresolved D. V was pared by 1 base and J by 0 bases, with 7 bases between. The CDR3 has 14 amino acids. Germline-derived CDR1 and CDR2 are SGHTA and FQGNSA. CDR3 DNA: TGTGCCAGCAGCTTAGGGCCAGGCTCCTACGAGCAGTACTTC. As protein: CASSLGPGSYEQYF.

V and J are TRBV19 and TRBJ1-5; TRBD1 might be the D (6 bases). The CDR3 length is 16 residues. Trimming took off 3 bases at V and 0 bases at J, with 12 bases between the two ends. Germline CDR1 reads LNHDA; CDR2 reads SQIVND (reference sequence). In DNA, the CDR3 is TGTGCCAGTAGTATCGGTAGGGGACATAGCAATCAGCCCCAGCATTTT. Its translation: CASSIGRGHSNQPQHF.

The CDR3 region has the DNA TGCGCCAGCAGCCAAGGCTTAACGGATGCAGGGGGCTACACCTTC. Translating gives CASSQGLTDAGGYTF. The chain couples TRBV4-1 to TRBJ1-2; possible D gene TRBD1, 5 bases. Trimming removed 1 base from V and 8 bases from J, with 17 bases in between. Germline values: CDR1 MGHRA, CDR2 YSYEKL. The CDR3 covers 15 residues.

The chain joins TRBV7-9 to TRBJ2-2, with a possible D match to TRBD1 (6 bases). CDR1 is SEHNR and CDR2 is FQNEAQ in the germline V gene (reference sequence). This CDR3 spans 14 amino acids. V was pared by 3 bases and J by 7 bases, with 12 bases between. This CDR3 is CASSFRGTSGELFF. The CDR3 DNA is TGTGCCAGCAGCTTCAGGGGTACTAGCGGGGAGCTGTTTTTT.

The chain is built from TRBV19 and TRBJ2-2; D might be TRBD1 (6 bases). Per the germline V gene, CDR1 is LNHDA and CDR2 is SQIVND (reference sequence). CDR3 size: 14 residues. V was shortened by 7 bases and J by 4 bases, with 13 bases between the two germline ends. CDR3 amino acids: CASTRTERTGELFF. In DNA, the CDR3 is TGTGCCAGTACAAGGACAGAACGCACCGGGGAGCTGTTTTTT.